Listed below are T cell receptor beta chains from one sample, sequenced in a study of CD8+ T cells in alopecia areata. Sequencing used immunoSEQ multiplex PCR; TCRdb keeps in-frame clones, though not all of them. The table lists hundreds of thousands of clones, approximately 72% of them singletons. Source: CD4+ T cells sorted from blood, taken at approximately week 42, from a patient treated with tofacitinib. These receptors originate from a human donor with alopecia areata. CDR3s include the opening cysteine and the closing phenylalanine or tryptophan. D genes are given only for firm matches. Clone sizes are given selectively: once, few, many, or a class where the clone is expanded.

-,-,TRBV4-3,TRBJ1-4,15,TGCGCCAGCAGCCAAGATCCGGGGGCGGGTGAAAAACTGTTTTTT,CASSQDPGAGEKLFF
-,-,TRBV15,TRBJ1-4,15,TGTGCCACCAGCAAAAACTCTGTGTCCGATGAAAAACTGTTTTTT,CATSKNSVSDEKLFF
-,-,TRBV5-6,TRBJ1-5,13,TGTGCCAGCGCTAAGGGGATCAGCCAGCCCCAGCATTTT,CASAKGISQPQHF
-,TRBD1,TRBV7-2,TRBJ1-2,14,TGTGCCAGCAGCTCACAGACAGGGAACTATGGCTACACCTTC,CASSSQTGNYGYTF
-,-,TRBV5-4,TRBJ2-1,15,TGTGCCAGCAGCTTGGCAGGCTCAGCTTACAATGAGCAGTTCTTC,CASSLAGSAYNEQFF
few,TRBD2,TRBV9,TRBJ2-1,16,TGTGCCAGCAGCACCAGACTAGCGGGAGAATACAATGAGCAGTTCTTC,CASSTRLAGEYNEQFF
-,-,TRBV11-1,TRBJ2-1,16,TGTGCCAGCAGCTTAGAGCGGCACAAAAATTACAATGAGCAGTTCTTC,CASSLERHKNYNEQFF
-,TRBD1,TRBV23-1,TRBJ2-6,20,TGCGCCAGCAGTCAAGCGTCATCCTGGGACAGATACTCTGGGGCCAACGTCCTGACTTTC,CASSQASSWDRYSGANVLTF
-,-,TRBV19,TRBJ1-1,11,TGTGCCAGTAGTACACAGGTTGAAGCTTTCTTT,CASSTQVEAFF
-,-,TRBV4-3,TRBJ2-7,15,TGCGCCAGCAGCCAAGTTACGGGTCCGGGCTACGAGCAGTACTTC,CASSQVTGPGYEQYF
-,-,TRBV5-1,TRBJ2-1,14,TGCGCCAGCAGCTTGGACAGGGCCTACAATGAGCAGTTCTTC,CASSLDRAYNEQFF
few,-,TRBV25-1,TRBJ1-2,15,TGTGCCAGCAGCGCTAATCAGGGCTTTGGCTATGGCTACACCTTC,CASSANQGFGYGYTF
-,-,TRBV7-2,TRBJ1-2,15,TGTGCCAGCAGCTTAACGACGTCCCTTAACTATGGCTACACCTTC,CASSLTTSLNYGYTF
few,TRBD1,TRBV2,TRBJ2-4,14,TGTGCCAGCAGTGTCGACAGGGGAGAAAACATTCAGTACTTC,CASSVDRGENIQYF
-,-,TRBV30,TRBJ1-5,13,TGTGCCTGGAGTGTACTTGCAAATCAGCCCCAGCATTTT,CAWSVLANQPQHF
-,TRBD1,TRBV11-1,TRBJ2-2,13,TGTGCCAGCAGGACAGGGCCAACCGGGGAGCTGTTTTTT,CASRTGPTGELFF
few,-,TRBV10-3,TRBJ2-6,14,TGTGCCATCAGGGACCCCGGTGGGGCCAACGTCCTGACTTTC,CAIRDPGGANVLTF
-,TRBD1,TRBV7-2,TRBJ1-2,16,TGTGCCAGCAGCTTAGTCGGGACAGACCTTTTTGGCGGCTACACCTTC,CASSLVGTDLFGGYTF
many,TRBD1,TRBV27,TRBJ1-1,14,TGTGCCAGCAGTTTGGCCAGGGGGACCACTGAAGCTTTCTTT,CASSLARGTTEAFF
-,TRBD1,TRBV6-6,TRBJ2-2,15,TGTGCCAGCAATACAGGGGGGAAGAACACCGGGGAGCTGTTTTTT,CASNTGGKNTGELFF
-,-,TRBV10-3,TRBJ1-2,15,TGTGCCATCAGTGAAGGAGGAGGTCGGTTCTATGGCTACACCTTC,CAISEGGGRFYGYTF
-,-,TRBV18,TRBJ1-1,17,TGTGCCAGCTCACTCGAGCGACAGGCCCTTTTGGGCACTGAAGCTTTCTTT,CASSLERQALLGTEAFF
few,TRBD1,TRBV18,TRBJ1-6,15,TGTGCCAGCTCAAAGACAGGGAATGATAATTCACCCCTCCACTTT,CASSKTGNDNSPLHF
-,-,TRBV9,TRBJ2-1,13,TGTGCCAGCAGCGTTTCCCTGTACAATGAGCAGTTCTTC,CASSVSLYNEQFF
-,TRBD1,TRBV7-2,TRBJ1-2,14,TGTGCCAGCAGCCATAGTAGGGACAGGGGTGGCTACACCTTC,CASSHSRDRGGYTF
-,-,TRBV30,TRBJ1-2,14,TGTGCCTGGACTCACTTGACAGAGGTCTATGGCTACACCTTC,CAWTHLTEVYGYTF
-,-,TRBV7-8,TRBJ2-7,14,TGTGCCAGCCGTGAGAGGATATCGGACTACGAGCAGTACTTC,CASRERISDYEQYF
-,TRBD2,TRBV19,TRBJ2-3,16,TGTGCCAGTAGTGGGACTAGCGGGGGGGCCGCAGATACGCAGTATTTT,CASSGTSGGAADTQYF
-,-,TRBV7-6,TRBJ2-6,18,TGTGCCAGCAGCTTTGGTGAGGTTAGGGGGACTGGGGCCAACGTCCTGACTTTC,CASSFGEVRGTGANVLTF
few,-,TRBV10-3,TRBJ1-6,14,TGTGCCATCAGTGAGACGGGGGTAGGTTCACCCCTCCACTTT,CAISETGVGSPLHF
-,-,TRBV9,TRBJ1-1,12,TGTGCCAGCAGCGGCCAGCACACTGAAGCTTTCTTT,CASSGQHTEAFF
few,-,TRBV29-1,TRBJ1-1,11,TGCAGCGCTCCCCAGAACACTGAAGCTTTCTTT,CSAPQNTEAFF
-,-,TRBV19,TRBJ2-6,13,TGTGCCAGTAAGATATCTGGGGCCAACGTCCTGACTTTC,CASKISGANVLTF
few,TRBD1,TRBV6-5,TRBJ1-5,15,TGTGCCAGCTCAGCCTCAGGGGGCTCGGGTCAGCCCCAGCATTTT,CASSASGGSGQPQHF
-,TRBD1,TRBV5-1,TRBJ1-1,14,TGCGCCAGCAGTAGGGACAGGCCGAACACTGAAGCTTTCTTT,CASSRDRPNTEAFF
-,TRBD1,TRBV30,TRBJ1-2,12,TGTGCCTGGGGGGACAGCAGCTATGGCTACACCTTC,CAWGDSSYGYTF
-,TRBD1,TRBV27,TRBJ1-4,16,TGTGCCAGTACCCGAATCTCTAACAGGGGGCGCGAAAAACTGTTTTTT,CASTRISNRGREKLFF
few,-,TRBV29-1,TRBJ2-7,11,TGCAGCGTTGAGGCGCACTACGAGCAGTACTTC,CSVEAHYEQYF
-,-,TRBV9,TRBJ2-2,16,TGTGCCAGCAGCGTGATGGGCAGCGCGAACACCGGGGAGCTGTTTTTT,CASSVMGSANTGELFF
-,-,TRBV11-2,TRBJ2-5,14,TGTGCCAGCAGCCTCTTTGGGACACAAGAGACCCAGTACTTC,CASSLFGTQETQYF
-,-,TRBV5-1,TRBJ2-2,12,TGCGCCAGCGGCCTTAGCACCGGGGAGCTGTTTTTT,CASGLSTGELFF
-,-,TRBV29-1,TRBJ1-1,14,TGCAGCGTTGAAGATTTGGACAGGAACACTGAAGCTTTCTTT,CSVEDLDRNTEAFF
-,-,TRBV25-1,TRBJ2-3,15,TGTGCCAGCAGTGAATCGGTGGAGGCGTCGGATACGCAGTATTTT,CASSESVEASDTQYF
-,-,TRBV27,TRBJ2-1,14,TGTGCCAGCAGGGTGCAGGACTTCTACAATGAGCAGTTCTTC,CASRVQDFYNEQFF
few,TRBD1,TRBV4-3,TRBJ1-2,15,TGCGCCAGCAGCCAAGGGGACAGGGGTGGCTATGGCTACACCTTC,CASSQGDRGGYGYTF
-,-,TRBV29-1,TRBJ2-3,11,TGCAGCGTGACTTCTGTGGATACGCAGTATTTT,CSVTSVDTQYF
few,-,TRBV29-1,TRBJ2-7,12,TGCAGCGTTGTAACAGGCTCCTACGAGCAGTACTTC,CSVVTGSYEQYF
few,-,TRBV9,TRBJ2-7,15,TGTGCCAGCAGCGTAGAGGCGGACTCTCGTGTCGAGCAGTACTTC,CASSVEADSRVEQYF